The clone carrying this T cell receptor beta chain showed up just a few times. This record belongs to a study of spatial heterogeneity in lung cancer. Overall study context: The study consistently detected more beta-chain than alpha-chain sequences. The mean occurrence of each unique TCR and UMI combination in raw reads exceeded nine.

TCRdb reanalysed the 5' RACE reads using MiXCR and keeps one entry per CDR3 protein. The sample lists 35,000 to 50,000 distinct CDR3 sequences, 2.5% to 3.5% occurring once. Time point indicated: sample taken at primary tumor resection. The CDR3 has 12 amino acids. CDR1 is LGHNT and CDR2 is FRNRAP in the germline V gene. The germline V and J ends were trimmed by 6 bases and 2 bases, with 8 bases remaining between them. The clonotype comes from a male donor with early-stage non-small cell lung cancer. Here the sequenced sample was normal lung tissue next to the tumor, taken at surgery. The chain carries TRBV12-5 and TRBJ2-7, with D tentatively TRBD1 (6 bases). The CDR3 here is CASGPGAYEQYF. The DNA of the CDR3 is TGTGCTAGTGGCCCAGGGGCCTACGAGCAGTACTTC.